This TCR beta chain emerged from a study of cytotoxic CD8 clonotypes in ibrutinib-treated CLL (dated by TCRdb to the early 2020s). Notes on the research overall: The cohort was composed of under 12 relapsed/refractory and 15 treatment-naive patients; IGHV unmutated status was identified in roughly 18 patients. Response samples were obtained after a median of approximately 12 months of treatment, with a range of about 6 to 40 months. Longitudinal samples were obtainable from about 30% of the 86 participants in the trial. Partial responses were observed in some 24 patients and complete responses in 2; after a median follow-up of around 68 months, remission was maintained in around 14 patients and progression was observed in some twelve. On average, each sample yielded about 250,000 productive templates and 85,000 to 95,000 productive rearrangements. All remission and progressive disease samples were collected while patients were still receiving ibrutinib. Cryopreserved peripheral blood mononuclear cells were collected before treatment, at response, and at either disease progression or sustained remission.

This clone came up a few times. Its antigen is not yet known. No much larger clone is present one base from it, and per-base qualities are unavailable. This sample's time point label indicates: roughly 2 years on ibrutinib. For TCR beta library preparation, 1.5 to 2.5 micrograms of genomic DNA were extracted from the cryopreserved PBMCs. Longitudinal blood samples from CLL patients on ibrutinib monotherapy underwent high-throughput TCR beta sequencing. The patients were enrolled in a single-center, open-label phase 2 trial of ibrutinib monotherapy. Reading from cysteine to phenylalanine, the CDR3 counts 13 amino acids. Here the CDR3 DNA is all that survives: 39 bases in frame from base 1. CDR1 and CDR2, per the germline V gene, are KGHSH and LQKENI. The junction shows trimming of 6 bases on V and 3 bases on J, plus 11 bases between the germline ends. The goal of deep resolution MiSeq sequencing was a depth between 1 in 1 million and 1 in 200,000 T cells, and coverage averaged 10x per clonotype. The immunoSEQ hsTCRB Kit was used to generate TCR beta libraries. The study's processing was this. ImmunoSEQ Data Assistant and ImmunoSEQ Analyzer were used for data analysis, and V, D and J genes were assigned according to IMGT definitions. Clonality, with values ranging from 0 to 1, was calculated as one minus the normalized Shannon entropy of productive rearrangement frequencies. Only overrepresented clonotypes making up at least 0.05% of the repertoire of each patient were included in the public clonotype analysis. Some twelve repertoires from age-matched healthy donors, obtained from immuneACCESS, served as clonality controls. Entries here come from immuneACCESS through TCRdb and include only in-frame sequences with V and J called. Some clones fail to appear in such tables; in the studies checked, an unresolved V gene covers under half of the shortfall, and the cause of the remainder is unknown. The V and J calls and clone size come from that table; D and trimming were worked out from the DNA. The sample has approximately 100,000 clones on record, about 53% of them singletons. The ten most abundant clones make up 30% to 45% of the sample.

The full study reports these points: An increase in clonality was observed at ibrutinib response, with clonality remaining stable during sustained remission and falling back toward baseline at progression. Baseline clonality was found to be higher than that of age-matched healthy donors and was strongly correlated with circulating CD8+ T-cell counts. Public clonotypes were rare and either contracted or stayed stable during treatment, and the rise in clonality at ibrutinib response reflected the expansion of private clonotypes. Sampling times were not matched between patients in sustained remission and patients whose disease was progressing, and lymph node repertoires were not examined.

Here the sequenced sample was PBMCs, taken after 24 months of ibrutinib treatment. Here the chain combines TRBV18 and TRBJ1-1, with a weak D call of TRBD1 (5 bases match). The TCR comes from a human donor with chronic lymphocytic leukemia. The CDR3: CASSLRGDTEAFF. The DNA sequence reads TGTGCCAGCTCCCTCCGGGGGGACACTGAAGCTTTCTTT.